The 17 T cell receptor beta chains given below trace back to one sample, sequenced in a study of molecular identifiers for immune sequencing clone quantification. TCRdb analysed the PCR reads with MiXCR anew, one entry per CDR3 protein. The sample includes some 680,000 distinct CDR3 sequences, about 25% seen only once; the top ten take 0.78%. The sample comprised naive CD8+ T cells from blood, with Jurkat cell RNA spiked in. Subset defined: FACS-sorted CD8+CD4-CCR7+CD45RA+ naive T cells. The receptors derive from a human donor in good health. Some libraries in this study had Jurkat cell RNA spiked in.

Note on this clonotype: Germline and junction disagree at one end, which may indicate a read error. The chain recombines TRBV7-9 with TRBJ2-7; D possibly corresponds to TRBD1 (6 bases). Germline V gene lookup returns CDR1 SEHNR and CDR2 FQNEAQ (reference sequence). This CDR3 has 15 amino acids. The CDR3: CATHYIGQIGYEQHF. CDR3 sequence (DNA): TGTGCCACCCATTACATTGGACAGATCGGCTACGAGCAGCACTTC.

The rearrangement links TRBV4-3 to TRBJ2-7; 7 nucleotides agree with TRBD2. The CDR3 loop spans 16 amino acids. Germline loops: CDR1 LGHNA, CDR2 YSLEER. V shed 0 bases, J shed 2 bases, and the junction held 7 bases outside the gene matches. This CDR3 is CASSQDRREGTYEQYF. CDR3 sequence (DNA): TGCGCCAGCAGCCAAGATAGGAGGGAGGGGACCTACGAGCAGTACTTC.

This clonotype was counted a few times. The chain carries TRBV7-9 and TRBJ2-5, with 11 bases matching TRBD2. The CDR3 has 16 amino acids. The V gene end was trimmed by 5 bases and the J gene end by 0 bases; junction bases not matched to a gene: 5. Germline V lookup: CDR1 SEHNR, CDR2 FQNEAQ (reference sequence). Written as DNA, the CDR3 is TGTGCCAGCAGCCAATCGGGACTAGCGGACCAAGAGACCCAGTACTTC. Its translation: CASSQSGLADQETQYF.

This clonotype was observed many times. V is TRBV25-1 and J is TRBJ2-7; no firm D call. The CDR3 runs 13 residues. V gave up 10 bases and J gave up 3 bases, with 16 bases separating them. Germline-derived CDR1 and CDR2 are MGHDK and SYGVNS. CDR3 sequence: CATLPRTVYEQYF. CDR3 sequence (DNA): TGTGCCACCCTCCCTAGAACAGTCTACGAGCAGTACTTC.

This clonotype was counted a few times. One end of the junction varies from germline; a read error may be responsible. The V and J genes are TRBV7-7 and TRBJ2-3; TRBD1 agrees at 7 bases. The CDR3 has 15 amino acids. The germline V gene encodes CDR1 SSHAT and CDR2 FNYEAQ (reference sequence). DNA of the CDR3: TGTGCTAGCAGTACCGGGACAGACGACACAGATACGCAGTATTTT. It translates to CASSTGTDDTDTQYF.

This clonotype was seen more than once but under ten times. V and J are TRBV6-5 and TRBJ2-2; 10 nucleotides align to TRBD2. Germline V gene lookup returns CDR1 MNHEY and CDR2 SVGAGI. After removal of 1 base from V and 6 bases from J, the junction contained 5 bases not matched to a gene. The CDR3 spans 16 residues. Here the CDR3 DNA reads TGTGCCAGCAGTTACTTTAGCGGGAGGATCGCCGGGGAGCTGTTTTTT. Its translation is CASSYFSGRIAGELFF.

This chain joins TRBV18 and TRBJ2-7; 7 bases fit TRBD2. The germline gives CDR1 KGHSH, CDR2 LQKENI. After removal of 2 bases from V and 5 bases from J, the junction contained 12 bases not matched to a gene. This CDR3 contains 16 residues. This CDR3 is CASSPYRGRAIHEQYF. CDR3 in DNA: TGTGCCAGCTCACCATACAGAGGGAGGGCGATCCACGAGCAGTACTTC. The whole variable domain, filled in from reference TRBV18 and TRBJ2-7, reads NAGVMQNPRHLVRRRGQEARLRCSPMKGHSHVYWYRQLPEEGLKFMVYLQKENIIDESGMPKERFSAEFPKEGPSILRIQQVVRGDSAAYFCASSPYRGRAIHEQYFGPGTRLTVT.

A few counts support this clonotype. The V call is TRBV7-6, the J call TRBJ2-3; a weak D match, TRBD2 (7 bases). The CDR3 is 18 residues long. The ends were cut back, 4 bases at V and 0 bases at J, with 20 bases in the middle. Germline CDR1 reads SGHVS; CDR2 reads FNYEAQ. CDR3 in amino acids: CASSWGGGHLRSTDTQYF. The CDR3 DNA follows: TGTGCCAGCAGCTGGGGGGGGGGCCACCTTCGGAGCACAGATACGCAGTATTTT.

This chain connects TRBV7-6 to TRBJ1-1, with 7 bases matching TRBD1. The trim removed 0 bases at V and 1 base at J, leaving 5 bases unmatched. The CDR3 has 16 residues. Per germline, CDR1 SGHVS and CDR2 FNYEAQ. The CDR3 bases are TGTGCCAGCAGCTTAGCCCGGACAGGAAGGAACACTGAAGCTTTCTTT. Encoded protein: CASSLARTGRNTEAFF. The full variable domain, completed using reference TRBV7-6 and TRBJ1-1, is GAGVSQSPRYKVTKRGQDVALRCDPISGHVSLYWYRQALGQGPEFLTYFNYEAQQDKSGLPNDRFSAERPEGSISTLTIQRTEQRDSAMYRCASSLARTGRNTEAFFGQGTRLTVV.

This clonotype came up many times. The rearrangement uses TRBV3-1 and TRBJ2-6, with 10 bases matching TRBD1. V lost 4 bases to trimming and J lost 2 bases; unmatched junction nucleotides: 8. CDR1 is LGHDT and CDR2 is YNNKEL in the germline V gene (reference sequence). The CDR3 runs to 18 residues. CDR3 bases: TGTGCCAGCAGCCCGAACCGGGACAGGGGAGCTGGGGCCAACGTCCTGACTTTC. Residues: CASSPNRDRGAGANVLTF. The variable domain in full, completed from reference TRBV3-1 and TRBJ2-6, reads DTAVSQTPKYLVTQMGNDKSIKCEQNLGHDTMYWYKQDSKKFLKIMFSYNNKELIINETVPNRFSPKSPDKAHLNLHINSLELGDSAVYFCASSPNRDRGAGANVLTFGAGSRLTVL.

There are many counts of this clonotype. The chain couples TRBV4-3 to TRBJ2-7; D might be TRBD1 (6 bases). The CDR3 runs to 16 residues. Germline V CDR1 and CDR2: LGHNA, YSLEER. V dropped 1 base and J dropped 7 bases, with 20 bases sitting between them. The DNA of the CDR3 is TGCGCCAGCAGCCAAGTCCTCGTCCAGGGGAAGGGAGAGCAGTACTTC. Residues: CASSQVLVQGKGEQYF.

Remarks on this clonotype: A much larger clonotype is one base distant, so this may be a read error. CDR3 sequence (DNA): TGTGCCAGCAGTGAAGCTGGGGGCGAGGACACTGGAGCTTTCTTT. Its translation: CASSEAGGEDTGAFF. The rearrangement joins TRBV6-1 to TRBJ1-1; D might be TRBD1 (6 bases). The CDR3 spans 15 residues. Germline CDR1 MNHNS, CDR2 SASEGT.

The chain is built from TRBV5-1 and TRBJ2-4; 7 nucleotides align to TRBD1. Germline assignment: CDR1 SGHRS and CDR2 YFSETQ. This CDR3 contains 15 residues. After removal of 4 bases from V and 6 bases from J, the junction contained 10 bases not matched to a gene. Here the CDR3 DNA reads TGCGCCAGCAGCCTAGACCTCTCAGGGGGAAACATTCAGTACTTC. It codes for CASSLDLSGGNIQYF.

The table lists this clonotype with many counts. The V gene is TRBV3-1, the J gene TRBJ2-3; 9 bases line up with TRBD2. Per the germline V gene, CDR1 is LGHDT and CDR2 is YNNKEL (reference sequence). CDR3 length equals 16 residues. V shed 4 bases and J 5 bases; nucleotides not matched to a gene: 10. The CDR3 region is CASSPTERGDGDTQYF. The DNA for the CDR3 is TGTGCCAGCAGCCCAACTGAGCGGGGGGACGGAGATACGCAGTATTTT.

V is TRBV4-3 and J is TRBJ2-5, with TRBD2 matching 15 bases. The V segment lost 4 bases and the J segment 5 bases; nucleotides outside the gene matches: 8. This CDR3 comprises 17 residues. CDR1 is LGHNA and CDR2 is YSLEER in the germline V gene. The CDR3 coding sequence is TGCGCCAGCAGCCCAGGACTAGCGGGAGGGCCTCAGGAGACCCAGTACTTC. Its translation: CASSPGLAGGPQETQYF.

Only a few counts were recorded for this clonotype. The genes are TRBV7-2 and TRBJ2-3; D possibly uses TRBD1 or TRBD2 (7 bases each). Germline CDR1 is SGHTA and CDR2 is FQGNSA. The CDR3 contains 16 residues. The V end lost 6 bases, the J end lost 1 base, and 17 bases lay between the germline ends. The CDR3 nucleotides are TGTGCCAGCAGTCAGGGGGGGGGCGGGGGCACAGATACGCAGTATTTT. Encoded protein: CASSQGGGGGTDTQYF.

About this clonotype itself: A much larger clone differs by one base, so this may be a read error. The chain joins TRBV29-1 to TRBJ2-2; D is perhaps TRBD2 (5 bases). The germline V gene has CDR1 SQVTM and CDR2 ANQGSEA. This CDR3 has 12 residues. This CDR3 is CSVERAPGELSF. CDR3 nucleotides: TGCAGCGTTGAAAGGGCGCCCGGGGAGCTGTCTTTT.